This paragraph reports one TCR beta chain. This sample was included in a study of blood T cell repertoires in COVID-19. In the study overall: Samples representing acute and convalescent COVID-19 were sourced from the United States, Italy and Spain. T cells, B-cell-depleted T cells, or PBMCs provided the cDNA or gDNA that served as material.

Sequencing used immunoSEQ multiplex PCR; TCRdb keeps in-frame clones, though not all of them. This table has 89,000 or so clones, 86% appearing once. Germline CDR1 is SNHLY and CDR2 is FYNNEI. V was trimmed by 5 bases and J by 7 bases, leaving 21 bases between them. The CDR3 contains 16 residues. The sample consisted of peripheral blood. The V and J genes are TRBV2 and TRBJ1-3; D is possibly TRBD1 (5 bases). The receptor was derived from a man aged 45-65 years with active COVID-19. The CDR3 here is CASSFAGRLSGNTIYF. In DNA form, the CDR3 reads TGTGCCAGCAGTTTCGCGGGACGGCTTTCAGGGAACACCATATATTTT.